The rows below give T cell receptor beta chains drawn from one sample of a study of early T cells in non-severe SARS-CoV-2 infection. TCRdb passed the 5' RACE reads through MiXCR, listing each CDR3 protein once. In the table there are about 84,000 distinct CDR3 sequences, about 12% of which are singletons. Sample: whole blood. These receptors came from an adult who was a healthcare worker with PCR-confirmed SARS-CoV-2 infection or an uninfected control (not recorded which). The CDR3 runs from the conserved cysteine through the conserved F or W. The D gene is left open where the match is weak. Clone size, where shown, is once, few, many, or a class for clones that have expanded.

d_gene	abundance	v_gene	j_gene	CDR3aa	CDR3nt
NA	NA	TRBV12-3/TRBV12-4	TRBJ1-6	CASSLESGGPPLHF	TGTGCCAGCAGTTTAGAATCCGGAGGCCCACCCCTCCACTTT
NA	many	TRBV29-1	TRBJ2-3	CSVEDWRGTGDTQYF	TGCAGCGTTGAAGACTGGCGAGGGACTGGAGATACGCAGTATTTT
TRBD1	NA	TRBV7-9	TRBJ2-2	CASSRGQGRTGELFF	TGTGCCAGCAGCAGGGGACAGGGCCGGACCGGGGAGCTGTTTTTT
NA	many	TRBV7-8	TRBJ2-3	CASSLAPLGDTQYF	TGTGCCAGCAGCTTAGCTCCTTTGGGAGATACGCAGTATTTT
NA	many	TRBV20-1	TRBJ2-7	CSASNGGATYEQYF	TGCAGTGCTAGTAACGGCGGGGCCACCTACGAGCAGTACTTC
NA	many	TRBV6-5	TRBJ2-1	CASSYGVRSYNEQFF	TGTGCCAGCAGTTACGGAGTACGCTCCTACAATGAGCAGTTCTTC
TRBD1	many	TRBV2	TRBJ1-2	CASRVDRTGPGYGYTF	TGTGCCAGCAGAGTCGACCGGACAGGGCCGGGCTATGGCTACACCTTC
TRBD2	NA	TRBV29-1	TRBJ2-1	CSVDPSSGRVSEQFF	TGCAGCGTTGACCCCAGCAGCGGGAGGGTGAGTGAGCAGTTCTTC
TRBD2	NA	TRBV2	TRBJ2-2	CASSPTSGGAAGELFF	TGTGCCAGCAGCCCAACTAGCGGGGGGGCAGCCGGGGAGCTGTTTTTT
NA	few	TRBV6-6	TRBJ1-1	CASSYGPGNTEAFF	TGTGCCAGCAGTTACGGGCCAGGGAACACTGAAGCTTTCTTT
NA	NA	TRBV12-3/TRBV12-4	TRBJ1-2	CASSSERSAYGYTF	TGTGCCAGCAGTTCGGAACGGAGCGCCTATGGCTACACCTTC
TRBD2	NA	TRBV3-1	TRBJ2-1	CASSQLGLAGNEQFF	TGTGCCAGCAGCCAACTGGGACTAGCGGGGAACGAGCAGTTCTTC
TRBD2	NA	TRBV7-3	TRBJ2-1	CASSLLADVYNEQFF	TGTGCCAGCAGCCTCCTAGCGGACGTTTACAATGAGCAGTTCTTC
NA	few	TRBV6-5	TRBJ1-2	CASSYAGQGNSGYTF	TGTGCCAGCAGTTATGCGGGGCAGGGGAACTCTGGCTACACCTTC
NA	few	TRBV11-2	TRBJ2-1	CASSLIRSGSSYNEQFF	TGTGCCAGCAGCCTTATCCGCTCCGGGAGCTCCTACAATGAGCAGTTCTTC
TRBD2	many	TRBV11-2	TRBJ2-7	CASSLDRGTSGRGNEQYF	TGTGCCAGCAGCTTAGATCGGGGGACTAGCGGGAGGGGCAACGAGCAGTACTTC
NA	NA	TRBV7-3	TRBJ1-2	CASSPSLQSNGYTF	TGTGCCAGCAGTCCCTCTTTACAGTCAAATGGCTACACCTTC
NA	many	TRBV20-1	TRBJ1-1	CSTRGSVGTEAFF	TGCAGTACGAGGGGGTCGGTGGGGACTGAAGCTTTCTTT
NA	NA	TRBV18	TRBJ1-2	CASSNGVNYGYTF	TGTGCCAGCTCAAACGGAGTTAACTATGGCTACACCTTC
NA	many	TRBV12-2	TRBJ2-4	CASRNTTDRLEGNIQYF	TGTGCAAGTCGCAATACCACGGACAGACTGGAGGGAAACATTCAGTACTTC
TRBD1	NA	TRBV29-1	TRBJ2-7	CSVDFGTGTYEQYF	TGCAGCGTTGATTTTGGGACAGGGACCTACGAGCAGTACTTC
NA	many	TRBV2	TRBJ2-4	CASSGVGTTNLYF	TGTGCCAGCAGCGGGGTTGGAACTACCAATCTGTACTTC
NA	many	TRBV5-1	TRBJ2-1	CASRGDGFSYNEQFF	TGCGCCAGCAGAGGGGACGGATTCTCCTACAATGAGCAGTTCTTC
NA	many	TRBV12-3/TRBV12-4	TRBJ2-2	CASSLLRNTGELFF	TGTGCCAGCAGTTTACTTCGAAACACCGGGGAGCTGTTTTTT
NA	many	TRBV30	TRBJ2-7	CACTGSYEQYF	TGTGCCTGTACAGGGTCCTACGAGCAGTACTTC
NA	few	TRBV5-1	TRBJ1-3	CASSPEVGGSSGNTIYF	TGCGCCAGCAGCCCCGAGGTCGGCGGGAGCTCTGGAAACACCATATATTTT
NA	many	TRBV29-1	TRBJ2-3	CSVLANLGRNTQYF	TGCAGCGTTCTGGCAAACCTAGGCCGGAATACGCAGTATTTT
TRBD1	many	TRBV7-6	TRBJ1-3	CASSLGTGGIPIYF	TGTGCCAGCAGCCTTGGGACAGGGGGCATCCCCATATATTTT
NA	many	TRBV2	TRBJ2-3	CASSGSRVGDTQYF	TGTGCCAGCAGTGGGAGCCGAGTCGGAGATACGCAGTATTTT
NA	many	TRBV25-1	TRBJ2-4	CASGNKNIQYF	TGTGCCAGCGGGAACAAAAACATTCAGTACTTC